What follows is one T cell receptor (beta chain) and its context. The antigen remains undetermined. The data belong to a study of cytomegalovirus exposure and HLA in healthy donors. Across the study: A prior study identified approximately 110 million unique TCR beta sequences from about 179 million T cells. Broader study findings: Some V segments, including TRBV6-2 and TRBV6-3, were excluded as indistinguishable.

Vbeta (60) and Jbeta (13) primers were used in the PCR. This table comes from immunoSEQ multiplex PCR, and its TCRdb copy is limited to in-frame clones, with some not included. Here the sample spans roughly 110,000 clones, around 77% being singletons. The donors (healthy individuals) were bone marrow donors. This CDR3 region has 18 residues. Germline lookup yields CDR1 SGHAT and CDR2 FQNNGV. V lost 3 bases, J lost 3 bases, and 21 bases lay in between. The sequence was obtained from a woman aged 25-40 years in good health and CMV-seropositive. Sequenced material: PBMCs. The V and J genes are TRBV11-2 and TRBJ2-4, with D possibly being TRBD1 (7 bases). The CDR3 region has the DNA TGTGCCAGCAGCTTGCATCAGGGGGTTAGCGGTAACAAAAACATTCAGTACTTC. Its protein is CASSLHQGVSGNKNIQYF.